This entry lists 21 T cell receptor beta chains sequenced from one sample in a study of CD8+ T cells in alopecia areata. Extraction and reverse transcription of RNA yielded cDNA as the sequencing template. Repertoires were generated with immunoSEQ multiplex PCR, while TCRdb's copy carries only in-frame clones and drops some. Among roughly 200,000 clones listed, roughly 64% were seen once. Treatment meaning: oral pan-JAK inhibitor, 5-10 mg twice daily. The specimen was CD8+ T cells sorted from blood, collected at week 24, from a patient treated with tofacitinib. These receptors were collected from a human donor with alopecia areata.

The chain is built from TRBV4-1 and TRBJ1-1; no definite D call. Deletions cut 4 bases from V and 1 base from J, with 10 bases between. The CDR3 loop spans 14 amino acids. Germline V gene data show CDR1 as MGHRA and CDR2 as YSYEKL. The CDR3, as DNA: TGCGCCAGCAGCCCGAAGGACGGGAACACTGAAGCTTTCTTT. It is translated as CASSPKDGNTEAFF.

This chain links TRBV2 with TRBJ2-3; D may be TRBD1 (5 bases). Germline CDR1 and CDR2: SNHLY and FYNNEI. V lost 2 bases, J lost 3 bases, and 6 bases lay in between. The CDR3 is 13 residues long. The CDR3 spells CASSERGTDTQYF. Here the CDR3 DNA reads TGTGCCAGCAGTGAAAGGGGAACAGATACGCAGTATTTT.

The gene calls are TRBV13 and TRBJ1-2, with D unresolved. Per germline, CDR1 PRHDT and CDR2 FYEKMQ (reference sequence). This CDR3 has 11 amino acids. The germline V and J ends were trimmed by 1 base and 5 bases, with 2 bases remaining between them. This chain's CDR3 is CASSLDYGYTF. CDR3 sequence (DNA): TGTGCCAGCAGCTTAGATTATGGCTACACCTTC.

V and J are TRBV29-1 and TRBJ2-3; D gene uncertain. The V gene lost 3 bases and the J gene lost 2 bases, with 9 bases spanning the gap. Germline V CDR1 and CDR2: SQVTM, ANQGSEA. This CDR3 has 13 residues. CDR3 protein: CSVDPGYTDTQYF. The CDR3 bases are TGCAGCGTTGATCCGGGTTACACAGATACGCAGTATTTT.

The chain is built from TRBV4-2 and TRBJ1-1; a weak D match, TRBD1 (5 bases). V lost 0 bases and J lost 0, with 8 bases in between. The CDR3 has 15 residues. The germline V gene encodes CDR1 LGHNA and CDR2 YNFKEQ. The CDR3: CASSQEGGMNTEAFF. The CDR3 nucleotides read TGTGCCAGCAGCCAAGAGGGGGGGATGAACACTGAAGCTTTCTTT.

J is TRBJ2-5 and V is TRBV10-3, with no clear D. CDR3 length: 15 residues. The V end was cut by 0 bases, the J end by 2 bases, with 10 bases between. CDR1 is ENHRY and CDR2 is SYGVKD in the germline V gene. CDR3 nucleotide sequence: TGTGCCATCAGTGAGTCTGCACAGCCTCAAGAGACCCAGTACTTC. It yields the protein CAISESAQPQETQYF.

In the case of this clone: Other DNA sequences within the sample encode an identical CDR3. The V and J genes are TRBV5-1 and TRBJ1-1; D is uncertain. With 1 base removed from V and 0 bases from J, the gap between germline ends came to 4 bases. Per germline, CDR1 SGHRS and CDR2 YFSETQ. The CDR3 runs to 13 residues. For the CDR3, the DNA is TGCGCCAGCAGCTTGTCGATGAACACTGAAGCTTTCTTT. Translation: CASSLSMNTEAFF.

This chain joins TRBV7-2 and TRBJ2-3, with a possible D match to TRBD1 (5 bases). The CDR3 length is 15 residues. V lost 1 base and J 5 bases, leaving 13 bases between the germline ends. CDR1 is SGHTA, CDR2 FQGNSA, per germline. The CDR3 DNA follows: TGTGCCAGCAGCTTAGGACTCAGGGTCCTAGATACGCAGTATTTT. The encoded protein is CASSLGLRVLDTQYF.

The V and J genes are TRBV15 and TRBJ1-5, with a tentative D call TRBD1 (5 bases). This CDR3 contains 15 residues. The V gene lost 5 bases and the J gene lost 1 base, with 12 bases spanning the gap. Germline V CDR1 and CDR2: LNHNV, YYDKDF (reference sequence). For the CDR3, the DNA is TGTGCCACCAGCGGGGGGGAAATAAGCAATCAGCCCCAGCATTTT. Translated: CATSGGEISNQPQHF.

This rearrangement joins TRBV2 to TRBJ1-5; 7 bases match TRBD1. The CDR3 covers 15 residues. The germline V gene encodes CDR1 SNHLY and CDR2 FYNNEI. V lost 8 bases, J lost 0 bases, and 7 bases stayed unmatched. DNA for the CDR3: TGTGCCAGCGGACAGGACAGCACTAGCAATCAGCCCCAGCATTTT. Its translation: CASGQDSTSNQPQHF.

The V gene is TRBV7-9, the J gene TRBJ1-1, with 11 bases lining up with TRBD1. The germline gives CDR1 SEHNR, CDR2 FQNEAQ (reference sequence). V shed 5 bases and J 7 bases; nucleotides not matched to a gene: 3. CDR3 size: 13 residues. Written as DNA, the CDR3 is TGTGCCAGCAGCCCTGGGACAGGGGGTGAAGCTTTCTTT. Its translation: CASSPGTGGEAFF.

The V and J genes are TRBV29-1 and TRBJ2-3; 7 nucleotides agree with TRBD1. The CDR3 has 13 amino acids. The germline CDR1 and CDR2 sequences are SQVTM and ANQGSEA. Trimming took 5 bases from V and 0 from J; bases not matched to a gene: 2. CDR3 DNA sequence: TGCAGCGTTAAGGGGGCCAGCACAGATACGCAGTATTTT. Its protein product is CSVKGASTDTQYF.

V gene TRBV6-5 combines with J gene TRBJ2-5; D remains ambiguous. The length of the CDR3 is 15 residues. Germline V gene data show CDR1 as MNHEY and CDR2 as SVGAGI. V was clipped by 0 bases and J by 5 bases, with 13 bases between them. The CDR3 DNA reads TGTGCCAGCAGTTACTCGAATGGGGTTCGTGAGACCCAGTACTTC. Its protein product is CASSYSNGVRETQYF.

This clone was counted only a few times. The rearrangement links TRBV29-1 to TRBJ1-1, with D tentatively TRBD1 (5 bases). Trimming shortened V by 3 bases and J by 5 bases, and 16 bases separated the two germline ends. This CDR3 spans 14 amino acids. Germline V gives CDR1 SQVTM, CDR2 ANQGSEA. The CDR3 nucleotides are TGCAGCGTTGATCCGTTCGGGGGAGGAACTGAAGCTTTCTTT. Protein: CSVDPFGGGTEAFF.

This clone was counted a few times. The identical CDR3 is also encoded by other nucleotide sequences in the sample. V and J are TRBV5-1 and TRBJ2-3; TRBD2 matches at 7 bases. Per germline, CDR1 SGHRS and CDR2 YFSETQ. This CDR3 region has 14 residues. V dropped 1 base and J dropped 1; count of bases not matched to a gene: 0. The CDR3 bases are TGCGCCAGCAGCTTGCGGGGGGGCACAGATACGCAGTATTTT. The encoded protein is CASSLRGGTDTQYF.

DNA of the CDR3: TGTGCCAGCAGCTTATCGGTTTATAATTCACCCCTCCACTTT. Amino acids: CASSLSVYNSPLHF. The rearrangement joins TRBV7-6 to TRBJ1-6; D is undetermined. V lost 2 bases and J lost 4, with 6 bases in between. This CDR3 is built from 14 residues. Germline V gives CDR1 SGHVS, CDR2 FNYEAQ.

This clone was detected a few times. The CDR3 region has the DNA TGTGCCACCGACAGGGTTGGGGGAGATACGCAGTATTTT. Amino acid sequence: CATDRVGGDTQYF. The chain combines TRBV11-2 with TRBJ2-3; TRBD1 matches 7 bases. Losses at the gene ends were 10 bases for V and 5 bases for J; bases not matched to a gene: 9. CDR3 length: 13 amino acids. CDR1 is SGHAT, CDR2 FQNNGV, per germline.

The count of this clone is one. This chain links TRBV30 with TRBJ1-2, with 9 bases fitting TRBD1. Trimming at V came to 5 bases and at J to 8 bases, leaving 6 bases not matched to a gene. This CDR3 has 12 residues. Per the germline V gene, CDR1 is GTSNPN and CDR2 is SVGIG (reference sequence). The CDR3 bases are TGTGCCTGGGACGCCACAGGGGGCGGCTACACCTTC. The encoded protein is CAWDATGGGYTF. The whole variable domain, filled in from reference TRBV30 and TRBJ1-2, reads SQTIHQWPATLVQPVGSPLSLECTVEGTSNPNLYWYRQAAGRGLQLLFYSVGIGQISSEVPQNLSASRPQDRQFILSSKKLLLSDSGFYLCAWDATGGGYTFGSGTRLTVV.

The chain combines TRBV25-1 with TRBJ2-3; D is unclear. Trimming shortened V by 3 bases and J by 1 base, and 8 bases separated the two germline ends. The V gene's germline CDR1 is MGHDK and CDR2 SYGVNS. The CDR3 has 14 amino acids. The CDR3: CASSDPSGTDTQYF. CDR3 nucleotide sequence: TGTGCCAGCAGTGACCCCAGCGGCACAGATACGCAGTATTTT.

The rearrangement links TRBV7-9 to TRBJ2-5, with D possibly being TRBD1 or TRBD2 (6 bases each). In germline, CDR1 is SEHNR, CDR2 FQNEAQ (reference sequence). The CDR3 consists of 14 residues. Trimming shortened V by 4 bases and J by 5 bases, and 14 bases separated the two germline ends. DNA for the CDR3: TGTGCCAGCAGCTACTGGGGGGCTGAGGAGACCCAGTACTTC. Protein product: CASSYWGAEETQYF. Using reference TRBV7-9 and TRBJ2-5 for the parts outside the CDR3, the full variable domain is DTGVSQNPRHKITKRGQNVTFRCDPISEHNRLYWYRQTLGQGPEFLTYFQNEAQLEKSRLLSDRFSAERPKGSFSTLEIQRTEQGDSAMYLCASSYWGAEETQYFGPGTRLLVL.

The CDR3 region has the DNA TGTGCCAGCAGCCTAGGACAGTACACTGAAGCTTTCTTT. This codes for CASSLGQYTEAFF. The chain carries TRBV7-6 and TRBJ1-1, with D possibly being TRBD1 (6 bases). Trimming removed 5 bases at V and 3 bases at J, with 10 bases between. The CDR3 length is 13 residues. Germline loops: CDR1 SGHVS, CDR2 FNYEAQ.